The rows below give T cell receptor beta chains drawn from one sample of a study of blood T cell repertoires in COVID-19. TCRdb keeps only in-frame clones here, not all; method: immunoSEQ multiplex PCR. The sample has over 150,000 clones, roughly 94% seen once; the top ten hold about 0.8%. The sequencing input was peripheral blood. Every receptor here comes from a young man with COVID-19, enrolled during active disease. Each CDR3 is given with its conserved first and last residue. D genes are given only for firm matches. Size values are once, few and many counts, or a class for expanded clones, and some rows have none.

size	V	D	J	DNA	CDR3
-	TRBV29-1	TRBD2	TRBJ2-1	TGCAGCGTTGACCTCCTTGGACTAGCGGGTGAGCAGTTCTTC	CSVDLLGLAGEQFF
-	TRBV6-5	TRBD1	TRBJ1-5	TGTGCCAGCAGCAGGGACAGGGGAAATCAGCCCCAGCATTTT	CASSRDRGNQPQHF
-	TRBV18	-	TRBJ1-4	TGTGCCAGCTCACCTGTTTTAGGCGGGGATGAAAAACTGTTTTTT	CASSPVLGGDEKLFF
-	TRBV9	-	TRBJ1-1	TGTGCCAGCGGAGTACAGGCCCAGAACACTGAAGCTTTCTTT	CASGVQAQNTEAFF
-	TRBV19	-	TRBJ1-6	TGTGCCAGTAGCCCCACCCCGGACTTTAATTCACCCCTCCACTTT	CASSPTPDFNSPLHF
-	TRBV19	TRBD1	TRBJ1-2	TGTGCCAGTAGTATGACAGGGGGCGCTGGCTACACCTTC	CASSMTGGAGYTF
-	TRBV5-1	-	TRBJ1-2	TGCGCCAGCAGATTTACGGGATTGGGTACAGCTGGCTACACCTTC	CASRFTGLGTAGYTF
-	TRBV7-9	TRBD1	TRBJ1-2	TGTGCCAGCAGCTTCACAGGGGAACCCAACTATGGCTACACCTTC	CASSFTGEPNYGYTF
-	TRBV5-4	-	TRBJ1-2	TGTGCCAGCAGCTTCGGGGGGCGAGTGGATGGCTACACCTTC	CASSFGGRVDGYTF
-	TRBV10-1	-	TRBJ1-3	TGCGCCAGCCGTCCTAACACCATATATTTT	CASRPNTIYF
-	TRBV18	-	TRBJ1-1	TGTGCCAGCTCACCTCAGGGTAACACTGAAGCTTTCTTT	CASSPQGNTEAFF
-	TRBV15	TRBD1	TRBJ1-1	TGTGCCACCAGCAGAGATCTGTCACAGGGGCCCGCTTTCTTT	CATSRDLSQGPAFF
-	TRBV6-6	TRBD1	TRBJ2-7	TGTGCCAGCAGTGCCATAACAGGGGCCGAAATTTACGAGCAGTACTTC	CASSAITGAEIYEQYF
few	TRBV10-1	-	TRBJ1-1	TGCGCCAGCAGTGGGGGGACATCAGGGACTGAAGCTTTCTTT	CASSGGTSGTEAFF
-	TRBV4-2	TRBD2	TRBJ2-1	TGTGCCAGCAGCCAAGGGACTAGCGGGGGGGCTCTCAATGAGCAGTTCTTC	CASSQGTSGGALNEQFF
-	TRBV6-5	TRBD2	TRBJ2-5	TGTGCCAGCAGTAAGAGCGGGGGGGCAGGTGAGACCCAGTACTTC	CASSKSGGAGETQYF
-	TRBV5-1	-	TRBJ1-3	TGCGCCAGCAGCTCCGCGGGGGCCAGCTCTGGAAACACCATATATTTT	CASSSAGASSGNTIYF
few	TRBV5-1	TRBD1	TRBJ1-1	TGCGCCAGCAGCCTGTCCCCGGGACAGGGTTGGGGTGCTTTCTTT	CASSLSPGQGWGAFF
-	TRBV5-1	-	TRBJ1-1	TGCGCCAGCAGCCTATTTTTGAACACTGAAGCTTTCTTT	CASSLFLNTEAFF
-	TRBV5-1	TRBD1	TRBJ1-2	TGCGCCAGCAGAGTTTCGGGACAGGGGGCGCGAGGCTACACCTTC	CASRVSGQGARGYTF
-	TRBV15	-	TRBJ1-6	TGTGCCACCAGCAGGGAATGGAGCTTACCCCTCCACTTT	CATSREWSLPLHF
-	TRBV18	-	TRBJ1-1	TGTGCCAGCTCACCACTGGTACAGGGTGCGGACACTGAAGCTTTCTTT	CASSPLVQGADTEAFF
once	TRBV27	-	TRBJ1-5	TGTGCCAGCAGTTCCCGTTCTGTAGGGGGATTGGGCAATCAGCCCCAGCATTTT	CASSSRSVGGLGNQPQHF
-	TRBV18	-	TRBJ1-1	TGTGCCAGCTCATCCAGTGCCTCGAACACTGAAGCTTTCTTT	CASSSSASNTEAFF
-	TRBV15	-	TRBJ2-7	TGTGCCACCAGCAGCGGACACTGGAGCTCCTACGAGCAGTACTTC	CATSSGHWSSYEQYF
-	TRBV9	-	TRBJ1-5	TGTGCCAGCAGCGTAGGTTTTAACAATCAGCCCCAGCATTTT	CASSVGFNNQPQHF
-	TRBV25-1	-	TRBJ1-2	TGTGCCAGCAGTGTGGGGTCAGGGGCGGGCTACACCTTC	CASSVGSGAGYTF
-	TRBV6-5	-	TRBJ1-2	TGTGCCAGCAGTTACGGGGGGAACTATGGCTACACCTTC	CASSYGGNYGYTF
-	TRBV6-5	-	TRBJ1-5	TGTGCCAGCAGGCAGGGGACGGTCTCGGGGCCCCAGCATTTT	CASRQGTVSGPQHF
-	TRBV6-4	TRBD1	TRBJ1-3	TGTGCCAGCAGGGGGACAGGGATGTATCCTGGAAACACCATATATTTT	CASRGTGMYPGNTIYF
-	TRBV20-1	-	TRBJ1-2	TGCAGTGCTAGAGAAGGGGGAGGCTACACCTTC	CSAREGGGYTF
-	TRBV6-5	TRBD2	TRBJ2-3	TGTGTGAGCGGGGGAACAGATACGCAGTATTTT	CVSGGTDTQYF
-	TRBV20-1	-	TRBJ2-7	TGCAGTGCTCAGGGGACCTACGAGCAGTACTTC	CSAQGTYEQYF
-	TRBV5-1	-	TRBJ1-6	TGCGCCAGCAGCTTGGAAGCAGGGTCGTCTAATAATTCACCCCTCCACTTT	CASSLEAGSSNNSPLHF
-	TRBV3-1/TRBV3-2	TRBD1	TRBJ2-6	TGTGCCAGCAGGGCCGGGACAGGGGTATCTGGGGCCAACGTCCTGACTTTC	CASRAGTGVSGANVLTF
-	TRBV5-1	-	TRBJ2-2	TGCGCCAGCAGCTTGGCGGACAGACTTACCGGGGAGCTGTTTTTT	CASSLADRLTGELFF
-	TRBV5-1	-	TRBJ2-3	TGCGCCAGCAAGACGGGGGTTAGCACAGATACGCAGTATTTT	CASKTGVSTDTQYF
-	TRBV18	TRBD2	TRBJ2-2	TGTGCCAGCTCACCACCAGTGGGCGGGGGATCCGGGGAGCTGTTTTTT	CASSPPVGGGSGELFF
-	TRBV19	-	TRBJ1-2	TGTGCCAGTAGTTTCCGGGACAAATTGTCAAACTATGGCTACACCTTC	CASSFRDKLSNYGYTF
-	TRBV5-4	TRBD1	TRBJ1-2	TGTGCCAGCAGCTTGGGGGACGGGACAGTCTATGGCTACACCTTC	CASSLGDGTVYGYTF